This passage covers 16 T cell receptor beta chains from one sample sequenced in a study of blood T cell repertoires in COVID-19. TCRdb's copy holds only in-frame clones and misses some; the assay was immunoSEQ multiplex PCR. This table holds approximately 270,000 clones, under 90% found once. Sequences were obtained from PBMCs or T cells enriched from blood (not recorded which). Receptors were obtained from a man aged 35 to 55 who had recovered from COVID-19.

This chain joins TRBV5-8 and TRBJ2-1; TRBD2 matches at 10 bases. Trimming at V came to 1 base and at J to 8 bases, leaving 6 bases not matched to a gene. Germline V gives CDR1 SGHTS, CDR2 YDEGEE. The CDR3 length is 15 residues. The CDR3 nucleotides read TGTGCCAGCAGCTTGCGGAGCGGGAGGGTCGATGAGCAGTTCTTC. Protein: CASSLRSGRVDEQFF.

The CDR3 reads CASSPLGHYTTRTEAFF. In nucleotides, the CDR3 is TGTGCCAGCTCACCATTGGGGCATTATACCACGAGAACTGAAGCTTTCTTT. This sequence joins TRBV18 and TRBJ1-1, with a tentative D call TRBD1 (5 bases). This CDR3 region has 17 residues. Germline CDR1 is KGHSH and CDR2 is LQKENI. Trimming took 2 bases from V and 5 from J, leaving 21 bases between them.

This clone appeared a few times. CDR3 coding DNA: TGTGCCAGCAGTTACTCGATTTCAGGGGATAGGGAGCTGTTTTTT. Translating it yields CASSYSISGDRELFF. V and J are TRBV6-5 and TRBJ2-2, with D possibly TRBD1 on 6 matching bases. Between the trimmed V and J ends, which lost 0 bases and 9 bases, there was a span of 14 bases. CDR3 length: 15 amino acids. CDR1 is MNHEY and CDR2 is SVGAGI in the germline V gene.

The V gene is TRBV13, the J gene TRBJ2-3; 13 bases fit TRBD2. Unmatched junction bases numbered 8, after V lost 3 bases and J lost 5 bases. The length of the CDR3 is 17 residues. Germline CDR1 and CDR2: PRHDT and FYEKMQ (reference sequence). In DNA form, the CDR3 reads TGTGCCAGCAGCTTTCTACGACTAGCGGGAGGCCGAGATACGCAGTATTTT. Protein sequence: CASSFLRLAGGRDTQYF.

The rearrangement uses TRBV18 and TRBJ1-1, with 10 bases aligning to TRBD1. The CDR3 sequence is 14 residues long. CDR1 and CDR2 (germline): KGHSH, LQKENI. J gave up 1 base and V 5 bases, and 1 base lay outside the gene matches. CDR3 DNA sequence: TGTGCCAGCTCATGGGACAGGGGGAACACTGAAGCTTTCTTT. Encoded protein: CASSWDRGNTEAFF.

V and J are TRBV3-1 (or the pseudogene TRBV3-2) and TRBJ2-5; 12 bases map to TRBD2. CDR1 and CDR2 (germline): LGHDT, YNNKEL (reference sequence). Trimming at V came to 2 bases and at J to 2 bases, leaving 6 bases not matched to a gene. The CDR3 is 17 amino acids. The CDR3 nucleotides read TGTGCCAGCAGCCAACTAGCGGGGGGGTCCCCACAAGAGACCCAGTACTTC. Its protein product is CASSQLAGGSPQETQYF.

The chain is built from TRBV4-1 and TRBJ2-5; TRBD2 matches 8 bases. The junction had 9 bases not matched to a gene; V was cut back by 0 bases and J by 6 bases. Germline-derived CDR1 and CDR2 are MGHRA and YSYEKL. This CDR3 is 16 amino acids long. As DNA, the CDR3 is TGCGCCAGCAGCCAAGATTTTAGCGGGGTGGAGAAGACCCAGTACTTC. This translates into CASSQDFSGVEKTQYF.

The chain has TRBV9 and TRBJ1-4; D is possibly TRBD1 (5 bases). The CDR3 totals 15 residues. The V gene lost 0 bases and the J gene lost 8 bases, with 14 bases spanning the gap. From germline, CDR1 is SGDLS and CDR2 YYNGEE. Here the CDR3 reads CASSVGAGLQEKLFF. CDR3 nucleotide sequence: TGTGCCAGCAGCGTAGGGGCAGGGCTACAGGAAAAACTGTTTTTT.

The V call is TRBV12-5, the J call TRBJ2-4; TRBD1 might be the D (7 bases). Germline V lookup: CDR1 LGHNT, CDR2 FRNRAP. The V and J ends lost 1 base and 9 bases respectively, with 16 bases between them. There are 15 residues in the CDR3. CDR3 nucleotides: TGTGCTAGTGGTTTGGACAGGTCAGGGGGGAGCATTCAGTACTTC. This gives the protein CASGLDRSGGSIQYF. Full variable domain (missing parts from reference TRBV12-5 and TRBJ2-4): DARVTQTPRHKVTEMGQEVTMRCQPILGHNTVFWYRQTMMQGLELLAYFRNRAPLDDSGMPKDRFSAEMPDATLATLKIQPSEPRDSAVYFCASGLDRSGGSIQYFGAGTRLSVL.

This clone is a singleton in its sample. The chain recombines TRBV7-2 with TRBJ1-4; D perhaps matches TRBD1 (5 bases). This CDR3 is built from 16 residues. V was trimmed by 8 bases and J by 7 bases, leaving 23 bases between them. Germline V gene lookup returns CDR1 SGHTA and CDR2 FQGNSA. The CDR3 protein is CASGDYAGGLSEKLFF. The CDR3, as DNA: TGTGCCAGCGGAGACTACGCGGGGGGTTTGTCTGAAAAACTGTTTTTT.

J is TRBJ1-6 and V is TRBV2, with TRBD1 identical over 7 bases. The V gene end was trimmed by 8 bases and the J gene end by 7 bases; junction bases not matched to a gene: 8. The CDR3 is 14 amino acids. Germline CDR1 and CDR2: SNHLY and FYNNEI. The CDR3 DNA sequence: TGTGCCAGCTGGAGGACAGGCGTAAATTCACCCCTCCACTTT. This sequence encodes CASWRTGVNSPLHF.

The chain combines TRBV7-2 with TRBJ1-3, with D uncertain. The CDR3 runs to 11 residues. Trimming stripped 1 base from V and 11 bases from J, with 6 bases between. Germline V gene data show CDR1 as SGHTA and CDR2 as FQGNSA. The CDR3 region has the DNA TGTGCCAGCAGCTTAGGAGGCTCCATATATTTT. As protein: CASSLGGSIYF.

V usage is TRBV5-1 and J usage is TRBJ2-7; TRBD2 might be the D (6 bases). The CDR3 spans 16 residues. V was trimmed by 4 bases and J by 2 bases, leaving 19 bases between them. Germline V gives CDR1 SGHRS, CDR2 YFSETQ. The CDR3 here is CASSPETVRRAYEQYF. CDR3 sequence (DNA): TGCGCCAGCAGCCCCGAGACAGTTCGGAGGGCCTACGAGCAGTACTTC.

This chain links TRBV5-4 with TRBJ2-7; 8 bases line up with TRBD1. Germline loops: CDR1 SGHNT, CDR2 YYREEE (reference sequence). With 4 bases clipped from V and 0 bases from J, the junction kept 3 bases outside the gene matches. There are 14 residues in the CDR3. The CDR3 DNA is TGTGCCAGCAGCCGGGGACAGGTCTCCTACGAGCAGTACTTC. Amino acids: CASSRGQVSYEQYF.

V usage is TRBV2 and J usage is TRBJ1-2, with TRBD1 as a possible D gene (6 bases). Germline loops: CDR1 SNHLY, CDR2 FYNNEI. The CDR3 is 20 residues long. Trimming took 1 base from V and 8 from J, leaving 32 bases between them. This CDR3 is CASSEDQPLYRFSDSTGYTF. The CDR3 DNA reads as TGTGCCAGCAGTGAAGATCAGCCCTTGTACAGATTTTCGGACAGCACCGGCTACACCTTC. The full variable domain, with the rest looked up from reference TRBV2 and TRBJ1-2, is EPEVTQTPSHQVTQMGQEVILRCVPISNHLYFYWYRQILGQKVEFLVSFYNNEISEKSEIFDDQFSVERPDGSNFTLKIRSTKLEDSAMYFCASSEDQPLYRFSDSTGYTFGSGTRLTVV.

There are a few counts of this clone. The rearrangement uses TRBV5-1 and TRBJ2-5; D not resolved. V was cut by 0 bases and J by 6 bases, with 12 bases left in between. The CDR3 is made up of 14 amino acids. Germline loops: CDR1 SGHRS, CDR2 YFSETQ. The chain's CDR3 is CASSLDTRSQTQYF. The CDR3, as DNA: TGCGCCAGCAGCTTGGACACGAGGTCTCAGACCCAGTACTTC. The entire variable domain, with the rest obtained from reference TRBV5-1 and TRBJ2-5, is as follows: KAGVTQTPRYLIKTRGQQVTLSCSPISGHRSVSWYQQTPGQGLQFLFEYFSETQRNKGNFPGRFSGRQFSNSRSEMNVSTLELGDSALYLCASSLDTRSQTQYFGPGTRLLVL.